Shown below are 24 T cell receptor beta chains from a single sample sequenced in a study of shared clonotypes between healthy human individuals. Method: immunoSEQ multiplex PCR; TCRdb's copy keeps in-frame clones and lacks some. The table has some 320,000 clones, about nine tenths seen once. What was sequenced was memory CD8+ T cells sorted from blood. Indicated subset: CD45RO+ cells pooled with CCR7-negative TemRA cells. All receptors come from a man in his late teens or twenties in good health.

The chain recombines TRBV4-3 with TRBJ2-1; 14 positions match TRBD2. The CDR3 is 16 amino acids. V shed 1 base and J 7 bases; nucleotides not matched to a gene: 3. The germline V gene encodes CDR1 LGHNA and CDR2 YSLEER. For the CDR3, the DNA is TGCGCCAGCAGCCAAGGACTAGCGGGAGGGTTTAATGAGCAGTTCTTC. It specifies CASSQGLAGGFNEQFF.

The rearrangement joins TRBV7-9 to TRBJ2-7, with 8 bases aligning to TRBD1. Trimming cost V 3 bases and J 3 bases; bases outside gene matches: 7. There are 15 residues in the CDR3. Germline CDR1 is SEHNR and CDR2 is FQNEAQ (reference sequence). The CDR3 DNA is TGTGCCAGCAGCTTTGGACAGGGAGTAAACTACGAGCAGTACTTC. This encodes CASSFGQGVNYEQYF.

The chain joins TRBV5-1 to TRBJ1-2; D is ambiguous. Per the germline V gene, CDR1 is SGHRS and CDR2 is YFSETQ. This CDR3 contains 16 residues. V was clipped by 4 bases and J by 8 bases, with 24 bases between them. In DNA, the CDR3 is TGCGCCAGCAGCCTCCGACTCCCGGAGGGCCTAAAAGGCTACACCTTC. Amino acids: CASSLRLPEGLKGYTF.

This clone occurred once. In nucleotides, the CDR3 is TGCGCCAGCAGCCAAGCAATACGACAGAGCAATGAAAAACTGTTTTTT. Its translation is CASSQAIRQSNEKLFF. The V gene is TRBV4-1, the J gene TRBJ1-4; weak D call: TRBD1 (5 bases). The V end was cut by 1 base, the J end by 5 bases, with 14 bases between. The germline V gene encodes CDR1 MGHRA and CDR2 YSYEKL. This CDR3 is built from 16 residues.

The rearrangement joins TRBV2 to TRBJ2-3; TRBD2 agrees at 7 bases. With 2 bases clipped from V and 6 bases from J, the junction kept 5 bases outside the gene matches. Germline V CDR1 and CDR2: SNHLY, FYNNEI. There are 14 residues in the CDR3. The CDR3 loop reads CASSETSARDTQYF. The DNA of the CDR3 is TGTGCCAGCAGTGAAACTAGCGCGAGGGATACGCAGTATTTT. The complete variable domain, with remaining parts taken from reference TRBV2 and TRBJ2-3, reads EPEVTQTPSHQVTQMGQEVILRCVPISNHLYFYWYRQILGQKVEFLVSFYNNEISEKSEIFDDQFSVERPDGSNFTLKIRSTKLEDSAMYFCASSETSARDTQYFGPGTRLTVL.

The CDR3 DNA is TGTGCCAGCAGCCCGGGCCCGTTTTCGCAGTATTTT. Its protein is CASSPGPFSQYF. This chain uses TRBV5-6 with TRBJ2-3; D not certain. Trimming took 4 bases from V and 10 from J, leaving 13 bases between them. The germline gives CDR1 SGHDT, CDR2 YYEEEE. This CDR3 is built from 12 residues.

The gene calls are TRBV21-1 and TRBJ2-6; the table's TRBD2 call for D was not verified on the DNA. TRBV21-1 is termed a pseudogene. The CDR3 totals 19 residues. The CDR3 reads CASSRPLAYLPPGANVLTF. The DNA for the CDR3 is TGTGCCAGCAGCAGACCCCTAGCGTACCTTCCCCCCGGGGCCAACGTCCTGACTTTC.

This clone was counted many times. The CDR3 DNA reads as TGTGCCAGCAGCTCCCGACTAGCGGATATCTCCTACAATGAGCAGTTCTTC. This sequence encodes CASSSRLADISYNEQFF. The rearrangement links TRBV11-1 to TRBJ2-1; 9 bases fit TRBD2. Germline V gene sequence: CDR1 SGHAT, CDR2 FQDESV (reference sequence). The CDR3 has 17 amino acids. With 4 bases clipped from V and 0 bases from J, the junction kept 7 bases outside the gene matches.

About this clone itself: Other DNA sequences in this sample translate to the same CDR3. The rearrangement links TRBV5-1 to TRBJ2-1; D possibly matches TRBD1 or TRBD2 (6 bases each). Germline lookup yields CDR1 SGHRS and CDR2 YFSETQ. The CDR3 spans 12 residues. V was cut by 2 bases and J by 10 bases, with 10 bases left in between. Here the CDR3 DNA reads TGCGCCAGCAGCTTAGGGGGGCTAGAGCAGTTCTTC. Translation gives CASSLGGLEQFF.

V gene TRBV2 combines with J gene TRBJ2-7; perhaps TRBD2 as D (5 bases). Germline assignment: CDR1 SNHLY and CDR2 FYNNEI. Trimming pared 0 bases from V and 3 bases from J, leaving 9 bases between. This CDR3 has 14 residues. CDR3 DNA: TGTGCCAGCAGTGAAGCGGCAGGACTCTACGAGCAGTACTTC. Protein: CASSEAAGLYEQYF.

This rearrangement joins TRBV6-5 to TRBJ1-4; a possible D gene is TRBD1 (6 bases). Germline V gene lookup returns CDR1 MNHEY and CDR2 SVGAGI. The CDR3 totals 14 residues. Deletions cut 8 bases from V and 4 bases from J, with 14 bases between. The CDR3 region has the DNA TGTGCCAGCTCTCGGAAGGGGGGTAATGAAAAACTGTTTTTT. Its protein product is CASSRKGGNEKLFF.

This clone was counted only a few times. The rearrangement links TRBV2 to TRBJ2-7, with 7 bases matching TRBD2. The CDR3 length is 13 residues. The J segment lost 7 bases and the V segment lost 6 bases, leaving 9 bases of the junction unmatched. Germline CDR1 reads SNHLY; CDR2 reads FYNNEI. Here the CDR3 reads CASSAGLLFEQYF. The CDR3 nucleotides read TGTGCCAGCAGCGCGGGACTACTTTTTGAGCAGTACTTC.

V and J are TRBV5-1 and TRBJ1-1, with 9 bases that match TRBD1. Germline V gives CDR1 SGHRS, CDR2 YFSETQ. The CDR3 loop spans 15 amino acids. With V trimmed by 0 bases and J by 3 bases, 3 bases remained unmatched. The CDR3 DNA follows: TGCGCCAGCAGCTTGGCCGGACAGGGGTACACTGAAGCTTTCTTT. This codes for CASSLAGQGYTEAFF.

The V call is TRBV10-2, the J call TRBJ1-6; D is unresolved. The CDR3 is 17 residues long. The V gene's germline CDR1 is WSHSY and CDR2 SAAADI. With 3 bases removed from V and 0 bases from J, the gap between germline ends came to 12 bases. The CDR3 sequence: CASSDRSVSSYNSPLHF. CDR3 coding DNA: TGCGCCAGCAGTGACAGATCAGTTAGCTCCTATAATTCACCCCTCCACTTT.

The chain couples TRBV7-9 to TRBJ2-1; D is uncertain. Germline values: CDR1 SEHNR, CDR2 FQNEAQ (reference sequence). Trimming cost V 5 bases and J 1 base, with 12 bases left between them. The CDR3 runs 15 residues. CDR3 loop: CASSPPWVSYNEQFF. CDR3 DNA: TGTGCCAGCAGCCCGCCGTGGGTTTCCTACAATGAGCAGTTCTTC.

V and J are TRBV7-9 and TRBJ2-7; possible D gene TRBD1, 6 bases. The CDR3 is 16 amino acids. V dropped 2 bases and J dropped 3 bases, with 17 bases sitting between them. CDR1 and CDR2 (germline): SEHNR, FQNEAQ (reference sequence). Written as DNA, the CDR3 is TGTGCCAGCAGCTTAACCGGACAGTTAGGGTTCTACGAGCAGTACTTC. Residues: CASSLTGQLGFYEQYF.

V gene TRBV7-9 combines with J gene TRBJ2-1, with 8 bases fitting TRBD2. J was trimmed by 7 bases and V by 8 bases; bases with no gene match: 4. CDR1 is SEHNR, CDR2 FQNEAQ, per germline (reference sequence). The length of the CDR3 is 12 residues. CDR3 protein: CASEGLGNEQFF. CDR3 coding DNA: TGTGCCAGCGAGGGACTAGGAAATGAGCAGTTCTTC.

The chain links TRBV13 to TRBJ2-1; maybe TRBD1 (6 bases). The CDR3 has 15 amino acids. Trimming cost V 5 bases and J 10 bases, with 21 bases left between them. Germline loops: CDR1 PRHDT, CDR2 FYEKMQ (reference sequence). CDR3 protein: CASSTRDTLGREQFF. CDR3 sequence (DNA): TGTGCCAGCAGCACCCGGGACACCCTCGGAAGAGAGCAGTTCTTC.

The V call is TRBV28, the J call TRBJ2-7; D gene ambiguous. Trimming left V 1 base short and J 5 bases short, with 15 bases between. Germline V gene data show CDR1 as MDHEN and CDR2 as SYDVKM. CDR3 length equals 15 residues. The CDR3 protein is CASSLLFGRSHEQYF. CDR3 DNA sequence: TGTGCCAGCAGTTTATTATTCGGCAGGTCCCACGAGCAGTACTTC. The full variable domain, in which reference TRBV28 and TRBJ2-7 provide the parts outside the CDR3, is DVKVTQSSRYLVKRTGEKVFLECVQDMDHENMFWYRQDPGLGLRLIYFSYDVKMKEKGDIPEGYSVSREKKERFSLILESASTNQTSMYLCASSLLFGRSHEQYFGPGTRLTVT.

This clone has a handful of counts. CDR3 region: CASSLGPNRVLAGEQYF. CDR3 nucleotides: TGTGCCAGCAGCTTAGGCCCCAACAGGGTCTTAGCGGGTGAGCAGTACTTC. The chain uses TRBV11-2 and TRBJ2-7, with D possibly being TRBD2 (7 bases). V was cut by 1 base and J by 7 bases, with 23 bases left in between. The V gene's germline CDR1 is SGHAT and CDR2 FQNNGV. The CDR3 has 17 amino acids.

The rearrangement uses TRBV28 and TRBJ1-2; D call uncertain. Trimming stripped 3 bases from V and 8 bases from J, with 13 bases between. Germline CDR1 is MDHEN and CDR2 is SYDVKM. The CDR3 spans 13 residues. This CDR3 reads CASSLVWSWGYTF. CDR3 sequence (DNA): TGTGCCAGCAGTTTGGTCTGGTCTTGGGGCTACACCTTC.

V gene TRBV2 combines with J gene TRBJ1-6, with 9 bases aligning to TRBD1. V shed 4 bases, J shed 5 bases, and the junction held 3 bases outside the gene matches. This CDR3 comprises 15 residues. The germline CDR1 and CDR2 sequences are SNHLY and FYNNEI. CDR3 region: CASSGGQGHNSPLHF. As DNA, the CDR3 is TGTGCCAGCAGTGGGGGACAGGGCCATAATTCACCCCTCCACTTT.

This chain uses TRBV4-1 with TRBJ2-3; 7 nucleotides match TRBD2. This CDR3 has 16 amino acids. V dropped 2 bases and J dropped 2; count of bases not matched to a gene: 7. Germline CDR1 and CDR2: MGHRA and YSYEKL. Here the CDR3 DNA reads TGCGCCAGCAGCCAAACTCCGGGACTACCCACAGATACGCAGTATTTT. Translating gives CASSQTPGLPTDTQYF.

V gene TRBV5-4 combines with J gene TRBJ2-7, with D tentatively TRBD1 (6 bases). CDR3 length: 14 residues. CDR1 and CDR2 (germline): SGHNT, YYREEE (reference sequence). Trimming removed 5 bases at V and 0 bases at J, with 12 bases between. The CDR3: CASSSGQSSYEQYF. The CDR3 nucleotides read TGTGCCAGCAGTTCCGGACAGAGCTCCTACGAGCAGTACTTC. Full variable domain (remainder filled in from reference TRBV5-4 and TRBJ2-7): ETGVTQSPTHLIKTRGQQVTLRCSSQSGHNTVSWYQQALGQGPQFIFQYYREEENGRGNFPPRFSGLQFPNYSSELNVNALELDDSALYLCASSSGQSSYEQYFGPGTRLTVT.